The 20 T cell receptor beta chains presented below share a single source sample, sequenced in a study of shared T cell receptors in the human thymus. Measured with immunoSEQ multiplex PCR; TCRdb has only the in-frame clones, and not every one. The sample lists over 650,000 clones, 80% to 90% occurring once. A further study also used this sample, focusing on human thymus T cells.

The sequencing input was thymocytes. Source of these receptors: a boy under three years old with a congenital heart defect.

V and J are TRBV6-5 and TRBJ2-2; 7 bases fit TRBD2. After removal of 1 base from V and 0 bases from J, the junction contained 2 bases not matched to a gene. Germline lookup yields CDR1 MNHEY and CDR2 SVGAGI. The CDR3 covers 16 residues. In DNA, the CDR3 is TGTGCCAGCAGTTACTTGGGGGGGGCGAACACCGGGGAGCTGTTTTTT. It codes for CASSYLGGANTGELFF.

The J gene is TRBJ2-1, the V gene TRBV11-3; 15 positions agree with TRBD2. This CDR3 spans 17 amino acids. CDR1 SGHNT and CDR2 YENEEA come from the germline V gene. J was trimmed by 8 bases and V by 5 bases; bases with no gene match: 10. The CDR3 DNA reads TGTGCCAGCAGCCCACGGACTAGCGGGAGGGCTGGGGATGAGCAGTTCTTC. Protein: CASSPRTSGRAGDEQFF.

This sequence joins TRBV27 and TRBJ2-5; D possibly corresponds to TRBD1 (5 bases). The CDR3 is 17 amino acids. Germline CDR1 is MNHEY and CDR2 is SMNVEV (reference sequence). Trimming took 3 bases from V and 2 from J, leaving 19 bases between them. This chain's CDR3 is CASSFQGGAIYQETQYF. In DNA form, the CDR3 reads TGTGCCAGCAGTTTTCAGGGCGGAGCGATCTATCAAGAGACCCAGTACTTC.

The chain recombines TRBV19 with TRBJ1-4, with 10 bases aligning to TRBD1. Germline V gene data show CDR1 as LNHDA and CDR2 as SQIVND (reference sequence). V shed 7 bases, J shed 0 bases, and the junction held 20 bases outside the gene matches. The CDR3 consists of 21 residues. CDR3 DNA sequence: TGTGCCAGTACCCAGCGGACACCGCCGACAGGGGGCCCCGCAACTAATGAAAAACTGTTTTTT. Amino acids: CASTQRTPPTGGPATNEKLFF.

This chain links TRBV11-2 with TRBJ1-6; tentatively, D is TRBD1 (5 bases). V gave up 2 bases and J gave up 7 bases, with 12 bases separating them. This CDR3 has 15 residues. The germline V gene has CDR1 SGHAT and CDR2 FQNNGV. The CDR3 nucleotides read TGTGCCAGCAGCTTAATAGGTGACAGCAATTCACCCCTCCACTTT. Its protein product is CASSLIGDSNSPLHF. Looking up the rest from reference TRBV11-2 and TRBJ1-6 gives the full variable domain: EAGVAQSPRYKIIEKRQSVAFWCNPISGHATLYWYQQILGQGPKLLIQFQNNGVVDDSQLPKDRFSAERLKGVDSTLKIQPAKLEDSAVYLCASSLIGDSNSPLHFGNGTRLTVT.

The chain joins TRBV9 to TRBJ2-1, with D possibly being TRBD1 (6 bases). Germline values: CDR1 SGDLS, CDR2 YYNGEE. V dropped 4 bases and J dropped 0 bases, with 23 bases sitting between them. This CDR3 is 19 amino acids long. CDR3 sequence reads: CASSTSGARPDSSYNEQFF. In DNA, the CDR3 is TGTGCCAGCAGCACCAGCGGCGCGCGTCCGGACAGCTCCTACAATGAGCAGTTCTTC.

This clone occurred a few times. This chain links TRBV5-6 with TRBJ1-1, with D perhaps matching TRBD1 (5 bases). The CDR3 covers 16 residues. V was trimmed by 4 bases and J by 0 bases, leaving 16 bases between them. The germline CDR1 and CDR2 sequences are SGHDT and YYEEEE. Written as DNA, the CDR3 is TGTGCCAGCAGCCGACAGCAAAAGGGGTTGAACACTGAAGCTTTCTTT. Its translation: CASSRQQKGLNTEAFF.

This clone was seen once. This rearrangement joins TRBV30 to TRBJ2-1; 10 bases agree with TRBD2. Germline V gene lookup returns CDR1 GTSNPN and CDR2 SVGIG (reference sequence). V lost 5 bases and J lost 3; bases outside the gene matches: 7. The CDR3 has 15 amino acids. For the CDR3, the DNA is TGTGCCTGGTCCCCCCGGACTAGCGGCTACAATGAGCAGTTCTTC. This encodes CAWSPRTSGYNEQFF.

CDR3 coding DNA: TGCAGCGTTGAAGAAGGTCTAGCGGACCGCACAGATACGCAGTATTTT. This codes for CSVEEGLADRTDTQYF. This chain uses TRBV29-1 with TRBJ2-3; 7 nucleotides align to TRBD2. The germline V gene encodes CDR1 SQVTM and CDR2 ANQGSEA. The CDR3 runs to 16 residues. Trimming removed 0 bases from V and 1 base from J; junction bases left unmatched: 7.

The chain recombines TRBV6-1 with TRBJ2-2; 8 nucleotides align to TRBD1. This CDR3 spans 13 amino acids. The V gene's germline CDR1 is MNHNS and CDR2 SASEGT. With 7 bases clipped from V and 7 bases from J, the junction kept 5 bases outside the gene matches. DNA of the CDR3: TGTGCCAGCAAGGCAGGGGGCCACGGGGAGCTGTTTTTT. This codes for CASKAGGHGELFF.

This chain connects TRBV4-2 to TRBJ2-7, with TRBD1 matching 8 bases. The CDR3 covers 14 residues. The ends lost 3 bases at V and 3 bases at J; junction bases unmatched: 4. The germline V gene has CDR1 LGHNA and CDR2 YNFKEQ. CDR3 sequence: CASSHWTGNYEQYF. CDR3 DNA sequence: TGTGCCAGCAGCCACTGGACAGGGAACTACGAGCAGTACTTC.

The rearrangement links TRBV10-3 to TRBJ2-4, with 10 bases aligning to TRBD1. From germline, CDR1 is ENHRY and CDR2 SYGVKD. J lost 3 bases, V lost 9 bases, and 5 bases had no gene match. This CDR3 spans 14 amino acids. CDR3 sequence reads: CAMDRGKDKNIQYF. CDR3 coding DNA: TGTGCCATGGACAGGGGGAAAGACAAAAACATTCAGTACTTC.

This chain joins TRBV6-6 and TRBJ1-5; 7 bases match TRBD1. The V and J ends lost 2 bases and 3 bases, in that order; junction bases with no gene match: 7. The CDR3 totals 16 residues. CDR1 is MNHNY, CDR2 SVGAGI, per germline (reference sequence). The CDR3 here is CASSYHRDSNNQPQHF. The CDR3 DNA is TGTGCCAGCAGTTACCACCGGGACAGCAACAATCAGCCCCAGCATTTT.

The rearrangement joins TRBV14 to TRBJ2-7; D is unresolved. This CDR3 contains 12 residues. Germline-derived CDR1 and CDR2 are SGHDN and FVKESK. The V and J ends lost 1 base and 5 bases respectively, with 6 bases between them. CDR3 amino acids: CASSQGDDEQYF. The CDR3 DNA sequence: TGTGCCAGCAGCCAAGGAGATGACGAGCAGTACTTC.

This sequence joins TRBV28 and TRBJ2-7; 9 positions match TRBD1. Trimming cost V 5 bases and J 6 bases; bases outside gene matches: 5. The CDR3 sequence is 13 residues long. Germline V gene data show CDR1 as MDHEN and CDR2 as SYDVKM. The CDR3 nucleotides are TGTGCCAGCAGTCGAACAGGGGGCGTCGAGCAGTACTTC. Translating it yields CASSRTGGVEQYF.

The chain carries TRBV7-2 and TRBJ1-3; 7 bases agree with TRBD1. The ends lost 5 bases at V and 0 bases at J; junction bases unmatched: 13. Germline values: CDR1 SGHTA, CDR2 FQGNSA. This CDR3 contains 18 residues. CDR3 nucleotide sequence: TGTGCCAGCAGCGTTTTCACAGGGGACAGTATCTCTGGAAACACCATATATTTT. It specifies CASSVFTGDSISGNTIYF.

CDR3 nucleotide sequence: TGCGCCAGCAGTCTAAGGGGCCCAGCTAACTATGGCTACACCTTC. Translated, it gives CASSLRGPANYGYTF. The rearrangement links TRBV10-2 to TRBJ1-2; D might be TRBD1 (5 bases). Germline lookup yields CDR1 WSHSY and CDR2 SAAADI. The CDR3 extends over 15 amino acids. V was pared by 5 bases and J by 0 bases, with 13 bases between.

The chain uses TRBV28 and TRBJ2-7; D is possibly TRBD2 (5 bases). Trimming cost V 3 bases and J 5 bases, with 14 bases left between them. Germline lookup yields CDR1 MDHEN and CDR2 SYDVKM. The CDR3 covers 14 residues. CDR3 sequence: CASSLSLANNEQYF. The CDR3 DNA reads TGTGCCAGCAGTTTGAGTCTAGCTAACAACGAGCAGTACTTC.

The chain employs TRBV6-6 and TRBJ2-3, with TRBD2 as a possible D gene (7 bases). CDR3 length: 15 residues. With 6 bases removed from V and 3 bases from J, the gap between germline ends came to 16 bases. Germline CDR1 is MNHNY and CDR2 is SVGAGI (reference sequence). In DNA form, the CDR3 reads TGTGCCAGCAGGCCGAGCGGGGACACAACAGATACGCAGTATTTT. Its protein product is CASRPSGDTTDTQYF.

The gene calls are TRBV19 and TRBJ1-5; tentatively, D is TRBD1 (5 bases). The CDR3 has 16 amino acids. Germline V gives CDR1 LNHDA, CDR2 SQIVND (reference sequence). Between the trimmed V and J ends, which lost 7 bases and 4 bases, there was a span of 20 bases. DNA for the CDR3: TGTGCCAGTACCTCTTGGGGGGGTCCAGAAAATCAGCCCCAGCATTTT. Translating it yields CASTSWGGPENQPQHF.